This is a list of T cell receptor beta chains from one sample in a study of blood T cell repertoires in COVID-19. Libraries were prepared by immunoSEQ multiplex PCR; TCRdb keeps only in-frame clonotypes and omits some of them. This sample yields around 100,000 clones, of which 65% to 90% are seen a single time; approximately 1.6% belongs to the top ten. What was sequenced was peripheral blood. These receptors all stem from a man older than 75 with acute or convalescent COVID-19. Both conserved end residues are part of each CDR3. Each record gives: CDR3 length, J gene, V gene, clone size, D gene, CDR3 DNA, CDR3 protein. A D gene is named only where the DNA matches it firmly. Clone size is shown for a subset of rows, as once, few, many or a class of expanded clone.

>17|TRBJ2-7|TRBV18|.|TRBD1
TGTGCCAGCTCGAAGCTTACAGGGGTGGCCCGATCCAGCGAGCAGTACTTC
CASSKLTGVARSSEQYF
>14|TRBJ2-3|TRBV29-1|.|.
TGCAGCGTTGGCGGCAGTCATAGAGGAGATACGCAGTATTTT
CSVGGSHRGDTQYF
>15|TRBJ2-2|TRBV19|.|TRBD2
TGTGCCAGTAATCTAGCGGGAGCGAACACCGGGGAGCTGTTTTTT
CASNLAGANTGELFF
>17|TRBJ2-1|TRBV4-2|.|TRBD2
TGTGCCAGCAGCCAAGAGGCGACTAGCGCCCGAGGGAATGAGCAGTTCTTC
CASSQEATSARGNEQFF
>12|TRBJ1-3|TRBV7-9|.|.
TGTGCCAGCACCCCTACTGGAAACACCATATATTTT
CASTPTGNTIYF
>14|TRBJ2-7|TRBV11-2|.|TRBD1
TGTGCCAGCAGCGCGGACAGGGGACACTACGAGCAGTACTTC
CASSADRGHYEQYF
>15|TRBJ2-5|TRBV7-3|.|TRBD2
TGTGCCAGCAGCTTAAAGGGACTAGCGGGAGAGACCCAGTACTTC
CASSLKGLAGETQYF
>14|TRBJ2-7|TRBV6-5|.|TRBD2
TGTGCCAGCAGTTACCGGCTAGCGGGATACGAGCAGTACTTC
CASSYRLAGYEQYF
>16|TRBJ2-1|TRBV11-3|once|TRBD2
TGTGCCAGCAGCTTGGGTGCTAGCGGGAGGTGGAATGAGCAGTTCTTC
CASSLGASGRWNEQFF
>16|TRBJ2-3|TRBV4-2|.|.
TGTGCCAGCAGCCAAGTCGGGACTGATAGCACAGATACGCAGTATTTT
CASSQVGTDSTDTQYF